What follows describes a single T cell receptor beta chain. Its target is not known. This CDR3 contains 12 residues. CDR1 MNHEY and CDR2 SMNVEV come from the germline V gene (reference sequence). V was cut by 5 bases and J by 4 bases, with 5 bases left in between. This entry comes from a study of cytomegalovirus exposure and HLA in healthy donors. General study points: Confirmation in vitro established that a few CMV-associated chains were specific for CMV antigens. Serostatus for CMV was the only available immune exposure information.

The primer mix had 60 Vbeta and 13 Jbeta primers. The table came from immunoSEQ multiplex PCR; TCRdb's copy has only in-frame clones and leaves some out. The sample data list tens of thousands of clones. At collection, donors were nominally healthy, but unrecorded immune exposures were probable. The sample comprised PBMCs. The TCR comes from a male donor in good health and CMV-seronegative. J is TRBJ2-2 and V is TRBV27; perhaps TRBD1 as D (5 bases). The CDR3 sequence is CASSRGTGELFF. Here the CDR3 DNA reads TGTGCCAGCAGTAGGGGCACCGGGGAGCTGTTTTTT.